A selection of T cell receptor beta chains follows, all from one sample in a study of T cell repertoires in cytomegalovirus infection. These receptors have no known antigen. TCRdb re-analysed the reads in MiXCR, keeping a single row per CDR3 protein. The top ten hold about 14% of the sample, which has fewer than 1,000,000 distinct CDR3 sequences, about a third seen once. The material sequenced was cultured CD8+ T cells from PBMCs, taken from culture after CMV antigen stimulation. The receptors shown here come from a human donor in good health (CMV status not recorded). Some clones in this sample may be carry-over from other donors' samples. CDR3s include the opening cysteine and the closing phenylalanine or tryptophan. D genes are given only for firm matches. Size values are once, few and many counts, or a class for expanded clones, and some rows have none.

abundance	d_gene	v_gene	j_gene	CDR3nt	CDR3aa
.	TRBD1	TRBV6-2/TRBV6-3	TRBJ2-5	TGTGCCAGCAGCGTCGGGACAGCACAAGAGACCCAGTACTTC	CASSVGTAQETQYF
.	.	TRBV14	TRBJ2-1	TGTGCCAGCAGCCAGGGAAGGGCGGCCTACAATGAGCAGTTCTTC	CASSQGRAAYNEQFF
few	.	TRBV7-6	TRBJ1-1	TGTGCCAGCAGCTTCGGGAGAGGGAGGAGACCATCAATGAACACTGAAGCTTTCTTT	CASSFGRGRRPSMNTEAFF
.	.	TRBV6-1	TRBJ2-7	TGTGTCAGCAGTGAAGAAACAGTATACGAGCAGTACTTC	CVSSEETVYEQYF
.	.	TRBV7-9	TRBJ1-1	TGTGCCAGCAGCCCCAGGGGAACCTTCCCTGAAGCTTTCTTT	CASSPRGTFPEAFF
.	.	TRBV6-2/TRBV6-3	TRBJ1-5	TGTGCCAGCAGAGTCACTAACAATCAGCCCCAGCATTTT	CASRVTNNQPQHF
many	.	TRBV7-8	TRBJ1-5	TGTGCCAGCAGCCAAGGGGCAGTGGGGAGCAATCAGCCCCAGCATTTT	CASSQGAVGSNQPQHF
once	TRBD2	TRBV27	TRBJ2-3	TGTGCCAGCAGTGGCCGGACTAGCGGGCTATCAAATACGCAGTATTTT	CASSGRTSGLSNTQYF
few	.	TRBV2	TRBJ2-3	TGTGCCAGCAGTGAAGAGGGGGGGGCCTGCACAGATACGCAGTATTTT	CASSEEGGACTDTQYF
few	.	TRBV7-9	TRBJ2-5	TGTGCCAGCAGCTTAGAACCCGGATGGCAGTTC	CASSLEPGWQF
.	TRBD1	TRBV7-6	TRBJ1-4	TGTGCCAGCAGTCTCCCGGGACAGGGGGCAACTAATGAAAAACTGTTTTTT	CASSLPGQGATNEKLFF
.	.	TRBV7-9	TRBJ2-2	TGTGCCAGCAGCTTTATTAGGGATAGAGTATCCAAGTCGAACACCGGGGAGCTGTTTTTT	CASSFIRDRVSKSNTGELFF
few	.	TRBV14	TRBJ1-1	TGTGCCAGCAGCCAAGATAATGAGGGCTGGACTGAAGCTTTCTTT	CASSQDNEGWTEAFF
few	.	TRBV28	TRBJ1-1	TGTGCCAGCAGTCTCCCTTGGGGGGGCACTGAAGCTTTCTTT	CASSLPWGGTEAFF
few	.	TRBV19	TRBJ1-1	TGTGCCAGTAGTATCACAGCCTGGAACACTGAAGCTTTCTTT	CASSITAWNTEAFF
few	TRBD2	TRBV7-2	TRBJ2-1	TGTGCCAGCAGCTCGTACGGGACTAGCGGGGGCCCCTACTCCTACAATGAGCAGTTCTTC	CASSSYGTSGGPYSYNEQFF
few	TRBD2	TRBV7-2	TRBJ2-2	TGTGCCAGCAGCTTATATAGCGGGAGAAGCACCGGGGAGCTGTTTTTT	CASSLYSGRSTGELFF
.	TRBD2	TRBV7-6	TRBJ2-3	TGTGCTAGCAGCTTAGCAGCGGGGTCCCTCACAGATACGCAGTATTTT	CASSLAAGSLTDTQYF
few	.	TRBV12-3/TRBV12-4	TRBJ1-2	TGTGCCAGCAGTTTACCTGGGAGGTATGGCTACACCTTC	CASSLPGRYGYTF
.	.	TRBV7-9	TRBJ1-4	TGTGTCCTCAAACAGGGCGGCGCGACTAATGAAAAACTGTTTTTT	CVLKQGGATNEKLFF
.	.	TRBV28	TRBJ1-5	TGTGCCAGCAGTGGAGTGAGGGGGGTTTTAAATCAGCCCCAGCATTTT	CASSGVRGVLNQPQHF
.	TRBD1	TRBV7-9	TRBJ1-1	TGTGCCAGCAGCGTCAGGGGGCAGAACACTGAAGCTTTCTTT	CASSVRGQNTEAFF
.	.	TRBV6-2/TRBV6-3	TRBJ1-1	TGTGCCAGCACCCAAGAGTACTCGGACACTGAAGCTTTCTTT	CASTQEYSDTEAFF
.	TRBD1	TRBV27	TRBJ1-5	TGTGCCAGCAGTTCAGGGGGCACTAATCAGCCCCAGCATTTT	CASSSGGTNQPQHF
.	.	TRBV19	TRBJ2-3	TGTGCCAGTAGTACAACTCAAGTCCCCGGCACAGATACGCAGTATTTT	CASSTTQVPGTDTQYF
.	.	TRBV10-2	TRBJ1-5	TGCGCCAGCAGTTCGACTCCCTATCAGCCCCAGCATTTT	CASSSTPYQPQHF
few	.	TRBV12-3/TRBV12-4	TRBJ1-1	TGTGCCAGCAGTTCCGGACATTATGAAGCTTTCTTT	CASSSGHYEAFF
.	.	TRBV29-1	TRBJ2-5	TGCAGCGTTGAAGATTCATCGGCGGCCACTTCACAAGAGACCCAGTACTTC	CSVEDSSAATSQETQYF
.	TRBD2	TRBV7-8	TRBJ2-1	TGTGCCAGCAGCTGGGGACTAGTGCACAATGAGCAGTTCTTC	CASSWGLVHNEQFF
.	TRBD1	TRBV27	TRBJ2-2	TGTGCCAGCAGCGCCCGGACAGGGATCACCGGGGAGCTGTTTTTT	CASSARTGITGELFF
.	.	TRBV7-9	TRBJ1-5	TGTGCCAGCAGCTTAGATGCGGGGGGACGGAATCAGCCCCAGCATTTT	CASSLDAGGRNQPQHF
.	.	TRBV29-1	TRBJ1-6	TGCAGCGTTAGAACGGGTCGGATTAATTCACCCCTCCACTTT	CSVRTGRINSPLHF
few	.	TRBV7-9	TRBJ2-1	TGTGCCAGCAGCACGACTACCACTATTTACAATGAGCAGTTCTTC	CASSTTTTIYNEQFF
many	.	TRBV19	TRBJ2-5	TGTGCCAGTAGGGTGACGGGCACCCCTCGAGAGACCCAGTACTTC	CASRVTGTPRETQYF
few	.	TRBV7-9	TRBJ1-4	TGTGCCAGCAGCCGACAGGTCGACAGCCTTAATGAAAAACTGTTTTTT	CASSRQVDSLNEKLFF
many	.	TRBV7-2	TRBJ1-5	TGTGCCAGCAGCTTAGGGCAGGGCTTCAATCAGCCCCAGCATTTT	CASSLGQGFNQPQHF
many	TRBD1	TRBV6-2/TRBV6-3	TRBJ2-1	TGTGCCAGCAGTTACAACGACAGGGCTCGCAATGAGCAGTTCTTC	CASSYNDRARNEQFF
.	.	TRBV12-3/TRBV12-4	TRBJ1-6	TGTGCCAGCAGTTTAGGAAGAGGTTCACCCCTCCACTTT	CASSLGRGSPLHF
few	TRBD2	TRBV7-9	TRBJ2-2	TGTGCCAGCTTTGGCGGGACTAGCCAGGGCACCGGGGAGCTGTTTTTT	CASFGGTSQGTGELFF
many	TRBD2	TRBV29-1	TRBJ2-1	TGCAGCGTTGAAGACCCCGGGACTAGCTCCTACAATGAGCAGTTCTTC	CSVEDPGTSSYNEQFF
.	TRBD1	TRBV27	TRBJ2-3	TGTGCCAGCAGTCCCCCGGGACAGAGCACAGATACGCAGTATTTT	CASSPPGQSTDTQYF
.	.	TRBV5-1	TRBJ1-1	TGCGCCAGCAGCCCCTCCCCTAGGGGCACTGAAGCTTTCTTT	CASSPSPRGTEAFF
few	.	TRBV7-2	TRBJ2-3	TGTGCCAGCAGCTTAGCGGGGATAACAGGGACGACAGATACGCAGTATTTT	CASSLAGITGTTDTQYF
few	.	TRBV12-3/TRBV12-4	TRBJ2-7	TGTGCCAGCAGCCCTTCGACAGCTTCCTACGAGCAGTACTTC	CASSPSTASYEQYF
few	TRBD1	TRBV5-1	TRBJ1-1	TGCGCCAGCAGCTTGCCGGCGACAGGGGGGAACACTGAAGCTTTCTTT	CASSLPATGGNTEAFF
few	.	TRBV4-1	TRBJ1-1	TGCGCCAGCAGCCAAGACTCGCTGCTGAACACTGAAGCTTTCTTT	CASSQDSLLNTEAFF
.	.	TRBV7-9	TRBJ2-1	TGTGCCAGCAACGGGGGACAGTTCTCCTACAATGAGCAGTTCTTC	CASNGGQFSYNEQFF
many	TRBD1	TRBV6-6	TRBJ1-4	TGTGCCAGCAGTTTTCCTTGGGAGACAGGGGATGAAAAACTGTTTTTT	CASSFPWETGDEKLFF